The rows below give T cell receptor beta chains drawn from one sample of a study of CD8 T cells in ankylosing spondylitis. TCRdb reprocessed the 5' RACE reads via MiXCR and lists one record per CDR3 protein. The profile shows about 39,000 distinct CDR3 sequences, less than 4% of them singletons. Sequenced material: blood, either unsorted or a sorted T cell fraction (not recorded which). The origin of the receptors is a male donor with ankylosing spondylitis or in good health (not recorded which). Both conserved end residues are part of each CDR3. A D gene is named only where the DNA matches it firmly. The size entry is marked missing in some rows and otherwise reads once, few, many or a size class.

D gene: .; V gene: TRBV9; J gene: TRBJ1-1; clone size: many; CDR3 DNA: TGTGCCAGCAGCGTAGGTGGGGCCGCGGGCACTGAAGCTTTCTTT; CDR3 protein: CASSVGGAAGTEAFF
D gene: TRBD2; V gene: TRBV9; J gene: TRBJ2-1; clone size: many; CDR3 DNA: TGTGCCAGCCACCCCGGCGGCGGGAGGGCCGACAATGAGCAGTTCTTC; CDR3 protein: CASHPGGGRADNEQFF
D gene: TRBD2; V gene: TRBV9; J gene: TRBJ2-1; clone size: many; CDR3 DNA: TGTGCCAGCAGCAAAGGGACTAGCGACCCTCAGCAGTTCTTC; CDR3 protein: CASSKGTSDPQQFF
D gene: TRBD1; V gene: TRBV9; J gene: TRBJ2-3; clone size: few; CDR3 DNA: TGTGCCAGCAGCACCGGACAGGGAAGGACAGATACGCAGTATTTT; CDR3 protein: CASSTGQGRTDTQYF
D gene: .; V gene: TRBV9; J gene: TRBJ1-6; clone size: many; CDR3 DNA: TGTGCCAGCAGCGTAGGGGAGGGCCGGAATAATTCACCCCTCCACTTT; CDR3 protein: CASSVGEGRNNSPLHF
D gene: TRBD1; V gene: TRBV9; J gene: TRBJ1-2; clone size: many; CDR3 DNA: TGTGCCAGCAGCCCTGGACAGGGGAAGGGCTACACCTTC; CDR3 protein: CASSPGQGKGYTF
D gene: .; V gene: TRBV9; J gene: TRBJ2-5; clone size: many; CDR3 DNA: TGTGCCAGCAGCGTAGTGGGGGTCCCACAAGAGACCCAGTACTTC; CDR3 protein: CASSVVGVPQETQYF
D gene: TRBD2; V gene: TRBV9; J gene: TRBJ2-3; clone size: many; CDR3 DNA: TGTGCCAGCAGCCCAGGACTAGCGGGAGGGACGACAGATACGCAGTATTTT; CDR3 protein: CASSPGLAGGTTDTQYF
D gene: .; V gene: TRBV9; J gene: TRBJ2-3; clone size: many; CDR3 DNA: TGTGCCAGCAGCGTAGCGTCCGAAGGGTATACGCAGTATTTT; CDR3 protein: CASSVASEGYTQYF
D gene: TRBD2; V gene: TRBV9; J gene: TRBJ2-5; clone size: many; CDR3 DNA: TGTGCCAGCAGCGGGGGGGGAGGTCAAGAGACCCAGTACTTC; CDR3 protein: CASSGGGGQETQYF
D gene: .; V gene: TRBV9; J gene: TRBJ2-1; clone size: many; CDR3 DNA: TGTGCCAGCAGCGCCCGGCTTACGGGAGTGGTGCAGTTCTTC; CDR3 protein: CASSARLTGVVQFF
D gene: TRBD1; V gene: TRBV9; J gene: TRBJ1-1; clone size: many; CDR3 DNA: TGTGCCAGCAGCGGACGACAGGGGAGCGGAGCTCAGAACACTGAAGCTTTCTTT; CDR3 protein: CASSGRQGSGAQNTEAFF
D gene: .; V gene: TRBV9; J gene: TRBJ2-3; clone size: many; CDR3 DNA: TGTGCCAGCAGCCAAGGACCCCCAGATACGCAGTATTTT; CDR3 protein: CASSQGPPDTQYF
D gene: .; V gene: TRBV9; J gene: TRBJ1-4; clone size: .; CDR3 DNA: TGTGCCAGCAGCCCCCTGAGCGCAACTAATGAAAAACTGTTTTTT; CDR3 protein: CASSPLSATNEKLFF
D gene: TRBD2; V gene: TRBV9; J gene: TRBJ2-2; clone size: many; CDR3 DNA: TGTGCCAGCAGCGTAGACCCGGGGAGGGGCACCGGGGAGCTGTTTTTT; CDR3 protein: CASSVDPGRGTGELFF
D gene: TRBD2; V gene: TRBV9; J gene: TRBJ2-1; clone size: many; CDR3 DNA: TGTGCCAGCAGCGGCGGACTAGCGGGGGGTAATCGCTACAATGAGCAGTTCTTC; CDR3 protein: CASSGGLAGGNRYNEQFF
D gene: .; V gene: TRBV9; J gene: TRBJ1-3; clone size: many; CDR3 DNA: TGTGCCAGCAGCGTAACGAGTTTCTCTGGAAACACCATATATTTT; CDR3 protein: CASSVTSFSGNTIYF
D gene: TRBD1; V gene: TRBV9; J gene: TRBJ2-5; clone size: many; CDR3 DNA: TGTGCCAGCAGCGTAGGACAGGGTGCGGCAGAGACCCAGTACTTC; CDR3 protein: CASSVGQGAAETQYF
D gene: TRBD2; V gene: TRBV9; J gene: TRBJ2-5; clone size: many; CDR3 DNA: TGTGCCAGCAGCGTAGGACTAGCGGGGGGGCGACAAGAGACCCAGTACTTC; CDR3 protein: CASSVGLAGGRQETQYF
D gene: .; V gene: TRBV9; J gene: TRBJ2-2; clone size: many; CDR3 DNA: TGTGCCAGCAGCGAAAAAAATCGAAGAGGGACACCTAACACCGGGGAGCTGTTTTTT; CDR3 protein: CASSEKNRRGTPNTGELFF
D gene: TRBD1; V gene: TRBV9; J gene: TRBJ2-1; clone size: many; CDR3 DNA: TGTGCCAGCAGCGTAGAGGGACAGGGACTTAATGAGCAGTTCTTC; CDR3 protein: CASSVEGQGLNEQFF
D gene: .; V gene: TRBV9; J gene: TRBJ2-1; clone size: medium-sized; CDR3 DNA: TGTGCCAGCAGCACTAACGTAGCGCCTGGCAATGAGCAGTTCTTC; CDR3 protein: CASSTNVAPGNEQFF
D gene: .; V gene: TRBV9; J gene: TRBJ2-3; clone size: few; CDR3 DNA: TGTGCCAGCAGCGTACGATCAGGACAGACCACAGATACGCAGTATTTT; CDR3 protein: CASSVRSGQTTDTQYF
D gene: TRBD1; V gene: TRBV9; J gene: TRBJ2-5; clone size: many; CDR3 DNA: TGTGCCAGCAGCGTCCTGGGACAGGGAAAGGAGACCCAGTACTTC; CDR3 protein: CASSVLGQGKETQYF
D gene: .; V gene: TRBV9; J gene: TRBJ2-2; clone size: many; CDR3 DNA: TGTGCCAGCAGCTCGAGAAACGGGGAGCTGTTTTTT; CDR3 protein: CASSSRNGELFF
D gene: .; V gene: TRBV9; J gene: TRBJ2-3; clone size: many; CDR3 DNA: TGTGCCAGCAGCGGACAGGACACAGATACGCAGTATTTT; CDR3 protein: CASSGQDTDTQYF
D gene: .; V gene: TRBV9; J gene: TRBJ2-3; clone size: many; CDR3 DNA: TGTGCCAGCAGCGTTACCCCTAAGGGCACAGATACGCAGTATTTT; CDR3 protein: CASSVTPKGTDTQYF
D gene: .; V gene: TRBV9; J gene: TRBJ2-3; clone size: many; CDR3 DNA: TGTGCCAGCAGCGTAGGGCGAGGAGGCACAGATACGCAGTATTTT; CDR3 protein: CASSVGRGGTDTQYF
D gene: TRBD1; V gene: TRBV9; J gene: TRBJ2-3; clone size: .; CDR3 DNA: TGTGCCAGCAGCGCCACCGGGACAGAGCCCACAGATACGCAGTATTTT; CDR3 protein: CASSATGTEPTDTQYF
D gene: TRBD2; V gene: TRBV9; J gene: TRBJ2-3; clone size: .; CDR3 DNA: TGTGCCAGCAGCGTAAGCGGGAGAGAGGATACGCAGTATTTT; CDR3 protein: CASSVSGREDTQYF
D gene: TRBD1; V gene: TRBV9; J gene: TRBJ2-3; clone size: many; CDR3 DNA: TGTGCCAGCCAGCCCCAAGGGACAGGGAGGGATACGCAGTATTTT; CDR3 protein: CASQPQGTGRDTQYF
D gene: .; V gene: TRBV9; J gene: TRBJ2-2; clone size: many; CDR3 DNA: TGTGCCAGCAGCGAAGGGCCAAACACCGGGGAGCTGTTTTTT; CDR3 protein: CASSEGPNTGELFF
D gene: TRBD1; V gene: TRBV9; J gene: TRBJ2-3; clone size: many; CDR3 DNA: TGTGCCAGCAGCGTAGCTGGACAGGGGACCGATACGCAGTATTTT; CDR3 protein: CASSVAGQGTDTQYF
D gene: .; V gene: TRBV11-1; J gene: TRBJ2-1; clone size: .; CDR3 DNA: TGTGCCAGCAGCTTAGCTCGGGACCGGTTAAATGAGCAGTTCTTC; CDR3 protein: CASSLARDRLNEQFF
D gene: TRBD2; V gene: TRBV9; J gene: TRBJ2-1; clone size: many; CDR3 DNA: TGTGCCAGCAGCGTTCTAGCGGGAGGCATAGGTCTGTCTGAGCAGTTCTTC; CDR3 protein: CASSVLAGGIGLSEQFF
D gene: TRBD2; V gene: TRBV9; J gene: TRBJ2-1; clone size: many; CDR3 DNA: TGTGCCAGCAGCGTAGGACTAGCGGGCTACAGCTCCTACAATGAGCAGTTCTTC; CDR3 protein: CASSVGLAGYSSYNEQFF
D gene: TRBD1; V gene: TRBV27; J gene: TRBJ2-3; clone size: many; CDR3 DNA: TGTGCCAGCAGCCAACCGACAGGGACAGGCACAGATACGCAGTATTTT; CDR3 protein: CASSQPTGTGTDTQYF
D gene: TRBD2; V gene: TRBV20-1; J gene: TRBJ2-1; clone size: many; CDR3 DNA: TGCAGTGCTAGAGATCGGCGCCTAGCGGGAGAGTTCGGGCAGTTCTTC; CDR3 protein: CSARDRRLAGEFGQFF
D gene: .; V gene: TRBV9; J gene: TRBJ2-3; clone size: .; CDR3 DNA: TGTGCCAGCAGCGTAGCCGTACTAAGCACAGATACGCAGTATTTT; CDR3 protein: CASSVAVLSTDTQYF
D gene: .; V gene: TRBV9; J gene: TRBJ1-3; clone size: many; CDR3 DNA: TGTGCCAGCAGCGTTAGCCCCGGCAAGGGTGGAAACACCATATATTTT; CDR3 protein: CASSVSPGKGGNTIYF
D gene: TRBD2; V gene: TRBV9; J gene: TRBJ2-1; clone size: medium-sized; CDR3 DNA: TGTGCCAGCAGCGTAGGACTAGCGGGGGCTGACAATGAGCAGTTCTTC; CDR3 protein: CASSVGLAGADNEQFF
D gene: .; V gene: TRBV9; J gene: TRBJ1-1; clone size: many; CDR3 DNA: TGTGCCAGCAGCGTAGACGTCAGGCGGAACACTGAAGCTTTCTTT; CDR3 protein: CASSVDVRRNTEAFF
D gene: .; V gene: TRBV9; J gene: TRBJ2-2; clone size: many; CDR3 DNA: TGTGCCAGCACGAGGGGATCCACCGGGGAGCTGTTTTTT; CDR3 protein: CASTRGSTGELFF
D gene: .; V gene: TRBV9; J gene: TRBJ2-1; clone size: many; CDR3 DNA: TGTGCCAGCAGCGTAGGGAGGCTTGGACACAATGAGCAGTTCTTC; CDR3 protein: CASSVGRLGHNEQFF
D gene: .; V gene: TRBV9; J gene: TRBJ1-1; clone size: many; CDR3 DNA: TGTGCCAGCAGAAGGGGTCCCGGGGGCACTGAAGCTTTCTTT; CDR3 protein: CASRRGPGGTEAFF
D gene: TRBD2; V gene: TRBV9; J gene: TRBJ2-2; clone size: many; CDR3 DNA: TGTGCCAGCAGCGTAGCCGGCGGGAGCCTAATTACCGGGGAGCTGTTTTTT; CDR3 protein: CASSVAGGSLITGELFF
D gene: TRBD2; V gene: TRBV9; J gene: TRBJ2-2; clone size: many; CDR3 DNA: TGTGCCAGCAGCGTGCGGGAGGGGACCGGGGAGCTGTTTTTT; CDR3 protein: CASSVREGTGELFF
D gene: .; V gene: TRBV9; J gene: TRBJ2-1; clone size: many; CDR3 DNA: TGTGCCAGCAGCGTAGAGAGTACAAGCTCCTACAATGAGCAGTTCTTC; CDR3 protein: CASSVESTSSYNEQFF
D gene: TRBD2; V gene: TRBV9; J gene: TRBJ2-2; clone size: many; CDR3 DNA: TGTGCCAGCAGCCCCGGGACTAGCCCCGGGGAGCTGTTTTTT; CDR3 protein: CASSPGTSPGELFF
D gene: .; V gene: TRBV9; J gene: TRBJ2-3; clone size: many; CDR3 DNA: TGTGCCAGCAGCGTAGACGCCACAGATACGCAGTATTTT; CDR3 protein: CASSVDATDTQYF
D gene: .; V gene: TRBV9; J gene: TRBJ2-6; clone size: many; CDR3 DNA: TGTGCCAGCAGCCCCACAGGCGTGGTTGGCAACGTCCTGACTTTC; CDR3 protein: CASSPTGVVGNVLTF
D gene: .; V gene: TRBV9; J gene: TRBJ2-1; clone size: many; CDR3 DNA: TGTGCCAGCAGCGTTACTAGCAGGGGGGCTTCCTACAATGAGCAGTTCTTC; CDR3 protein: CASSVTSRGASYNEQFF
D gene: .; V gene: TRBV9; J gene: TRBJ2-2; clone size: many; CDR3 DNA: TGTGCCAGCAGCGTTCTCGACGGAAGTACCGGGGAGCTGTTTTTT; CDR3 protein: CASSVLDGSTGELFF